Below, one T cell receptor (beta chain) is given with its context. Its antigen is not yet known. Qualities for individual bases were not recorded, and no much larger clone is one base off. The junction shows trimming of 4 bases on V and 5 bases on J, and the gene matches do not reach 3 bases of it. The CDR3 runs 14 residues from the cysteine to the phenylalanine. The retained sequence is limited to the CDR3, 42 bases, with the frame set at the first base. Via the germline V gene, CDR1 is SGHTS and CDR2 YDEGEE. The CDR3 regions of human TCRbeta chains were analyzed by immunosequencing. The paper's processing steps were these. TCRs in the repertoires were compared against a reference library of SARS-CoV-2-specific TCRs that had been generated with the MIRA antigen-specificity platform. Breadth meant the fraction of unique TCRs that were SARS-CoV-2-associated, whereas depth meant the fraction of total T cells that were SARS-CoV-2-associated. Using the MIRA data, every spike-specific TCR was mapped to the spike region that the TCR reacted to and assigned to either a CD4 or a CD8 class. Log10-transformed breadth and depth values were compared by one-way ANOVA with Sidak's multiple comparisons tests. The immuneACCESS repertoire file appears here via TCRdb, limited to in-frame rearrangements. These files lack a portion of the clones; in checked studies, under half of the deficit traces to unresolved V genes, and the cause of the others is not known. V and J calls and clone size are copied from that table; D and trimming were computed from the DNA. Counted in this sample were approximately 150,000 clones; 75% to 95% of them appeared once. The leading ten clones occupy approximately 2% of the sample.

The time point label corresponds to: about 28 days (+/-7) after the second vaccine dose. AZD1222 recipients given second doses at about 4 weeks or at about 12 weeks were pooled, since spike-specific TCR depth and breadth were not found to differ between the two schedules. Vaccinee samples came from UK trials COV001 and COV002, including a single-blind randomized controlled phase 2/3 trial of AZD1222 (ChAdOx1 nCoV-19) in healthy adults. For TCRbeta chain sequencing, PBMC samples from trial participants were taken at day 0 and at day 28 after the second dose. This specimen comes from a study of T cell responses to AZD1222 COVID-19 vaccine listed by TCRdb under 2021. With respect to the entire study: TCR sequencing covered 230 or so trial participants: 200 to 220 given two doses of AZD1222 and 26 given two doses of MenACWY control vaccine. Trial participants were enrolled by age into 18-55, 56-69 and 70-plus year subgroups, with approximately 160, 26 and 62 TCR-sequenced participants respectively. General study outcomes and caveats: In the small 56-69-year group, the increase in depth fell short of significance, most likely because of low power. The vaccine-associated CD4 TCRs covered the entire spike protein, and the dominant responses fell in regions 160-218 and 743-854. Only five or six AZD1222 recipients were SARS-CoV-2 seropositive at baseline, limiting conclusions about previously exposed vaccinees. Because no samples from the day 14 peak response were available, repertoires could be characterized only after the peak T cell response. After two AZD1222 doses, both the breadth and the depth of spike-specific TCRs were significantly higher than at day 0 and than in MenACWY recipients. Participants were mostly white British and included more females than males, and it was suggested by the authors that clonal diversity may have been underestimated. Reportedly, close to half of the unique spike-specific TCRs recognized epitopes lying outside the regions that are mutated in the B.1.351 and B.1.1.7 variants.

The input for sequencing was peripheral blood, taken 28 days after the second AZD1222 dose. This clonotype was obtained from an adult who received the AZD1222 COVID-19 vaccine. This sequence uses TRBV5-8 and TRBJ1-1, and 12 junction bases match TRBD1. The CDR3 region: CASSGGQGATEAFF. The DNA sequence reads TGTGCCAGCAGCGGGGGACAGGGGGCAACTGAAGCTTTCTTT.